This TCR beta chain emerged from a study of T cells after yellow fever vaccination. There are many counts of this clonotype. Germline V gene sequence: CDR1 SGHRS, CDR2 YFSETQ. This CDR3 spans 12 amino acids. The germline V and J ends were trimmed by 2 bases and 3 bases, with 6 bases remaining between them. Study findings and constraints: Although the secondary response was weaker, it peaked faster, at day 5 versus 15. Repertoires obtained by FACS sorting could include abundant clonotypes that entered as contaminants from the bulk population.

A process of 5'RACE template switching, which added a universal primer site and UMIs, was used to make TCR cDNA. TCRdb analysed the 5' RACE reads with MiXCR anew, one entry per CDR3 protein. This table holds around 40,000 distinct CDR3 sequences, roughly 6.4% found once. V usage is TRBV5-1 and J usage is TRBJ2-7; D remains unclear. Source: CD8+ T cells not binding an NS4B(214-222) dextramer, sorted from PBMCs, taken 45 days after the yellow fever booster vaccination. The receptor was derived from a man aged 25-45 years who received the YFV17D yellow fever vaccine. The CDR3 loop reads CASSFPGYEQYF. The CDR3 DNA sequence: TGCGCCAGCAGCTTTCCCGGCTACGAGCAGTACTTC.